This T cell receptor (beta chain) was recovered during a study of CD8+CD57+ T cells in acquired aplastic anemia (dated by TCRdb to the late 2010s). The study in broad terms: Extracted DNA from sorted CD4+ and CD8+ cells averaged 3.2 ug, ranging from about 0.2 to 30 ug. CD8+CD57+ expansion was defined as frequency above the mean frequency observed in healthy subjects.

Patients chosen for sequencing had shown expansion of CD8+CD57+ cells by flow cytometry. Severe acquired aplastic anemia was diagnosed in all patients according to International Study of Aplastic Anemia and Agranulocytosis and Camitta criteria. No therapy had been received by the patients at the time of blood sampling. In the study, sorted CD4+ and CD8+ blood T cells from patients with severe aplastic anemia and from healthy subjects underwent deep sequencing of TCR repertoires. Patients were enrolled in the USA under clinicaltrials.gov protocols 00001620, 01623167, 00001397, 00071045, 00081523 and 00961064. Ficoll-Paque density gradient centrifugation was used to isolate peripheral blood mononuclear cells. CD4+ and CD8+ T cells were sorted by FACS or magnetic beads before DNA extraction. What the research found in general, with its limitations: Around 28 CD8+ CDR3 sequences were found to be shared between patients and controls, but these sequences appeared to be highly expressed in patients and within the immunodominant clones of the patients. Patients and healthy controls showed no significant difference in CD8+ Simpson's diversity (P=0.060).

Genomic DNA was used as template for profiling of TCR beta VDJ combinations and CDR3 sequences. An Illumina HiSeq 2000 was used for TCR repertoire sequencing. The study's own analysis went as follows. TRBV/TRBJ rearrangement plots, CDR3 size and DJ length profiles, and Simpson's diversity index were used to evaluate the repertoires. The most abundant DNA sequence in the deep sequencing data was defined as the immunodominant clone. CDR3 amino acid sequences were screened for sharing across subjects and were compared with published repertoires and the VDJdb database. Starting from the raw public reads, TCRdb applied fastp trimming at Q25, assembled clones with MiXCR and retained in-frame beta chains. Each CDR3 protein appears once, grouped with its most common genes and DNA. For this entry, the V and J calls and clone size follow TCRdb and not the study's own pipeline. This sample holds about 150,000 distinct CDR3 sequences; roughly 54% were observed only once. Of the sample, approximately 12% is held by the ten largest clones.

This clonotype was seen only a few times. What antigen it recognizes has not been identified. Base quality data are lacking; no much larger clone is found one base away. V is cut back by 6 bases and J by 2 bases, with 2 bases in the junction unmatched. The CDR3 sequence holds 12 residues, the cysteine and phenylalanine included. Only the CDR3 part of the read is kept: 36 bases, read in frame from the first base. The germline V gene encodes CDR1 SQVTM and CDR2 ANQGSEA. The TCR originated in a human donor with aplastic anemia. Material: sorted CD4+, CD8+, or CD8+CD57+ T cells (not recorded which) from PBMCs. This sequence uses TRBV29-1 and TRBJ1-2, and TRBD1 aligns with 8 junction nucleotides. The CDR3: CSVRQGNYGYTF. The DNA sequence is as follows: TGCAGCGTACGACAGGGGAACTATGGCTACACCTTC.